The clone carrying this TCR beta chain was found a few times. These data come from a study of blood T cell repertoires in COVID-19. Germline V gene data show CDR1 as WNHNN and CDR2 as SYGVQD (reference sequence). The CDR3 totals 13 residues. V gave up 9 bases and J gave up 3 bases; unmatched junction bases: 6. Profiling relied on immunoSEQ multiplex PCR, and the TCRdb table lists in-frame clones only, not all of them. The sample contains roughly 150,000 clones, 70% to 90% of which appear only once. The TCR originated in a woman at least 80 years old with COVID-19, enrolled during active disease. Sequences were obtained from peripheral blood. This chain links TRBV10-1 with TRBJ1-2; 8 nucleotides agree with TRBD1. CDR3 sequence: CARRTGRDYGYTF. The CDR3 region has the DNA TGCGCCAGGAGGACAGGGAGGGACTATGGCTACACCTTC.